This is a list of T cell receptor beta chains from one sample in a study of blood T cell repertoires in COVID-19. The repertoire was sequenced with immunoSEQ multiplex PCR; TCRdb's copy has only in-frame clones and lacks some. This sample has around 35,000 clones, with 88% found just once. Specimen: peripheral blood. These receptors were collected from a man aged 60 to 69 with active COVID-19. The CDR3 runs from the conserved cysteine through the conserved F or W. A D gene is named only where the DNA matches it firmly. Clone size is given for some rows only: seen once, a few or many times, or a class if the clone is expanded.

d_gene	v_gene	j_gene	abundance	CDR3aa	CDR3nt
TRBD2	TRBV19	TRBJ2-5	NA	CASSIGLAEGETQYF	TGTGCCAGTAGTATAGGGCTAGCGGAAGGAGAGACCCAGTACTTC
TRBD1	TRBV11-2	TRBJ1-2	NA	CASSLGPRGGTDDNYGYTF	TGTGCCAGCAGCTTAGGCCCCCGGGGCGGGACAGACGATAACTATGGCTACACCTTC
TRBD1	TRBV6-5	TRBJ2-5	NA	CASSQDRDETQYF	TGTGCCAGCAGCCAAGACAGGGATGAGACCCAGTACTTC
TRBD1	TRBV5-4	TRBJ1-2	NA	CASSLRGQGGYTF	TGTGCCAGCAGCTTGAGAGGACAGGGAGGCTACACCTTC
TRBD1	TRBV10-2	TRBJ1-6	NA	CASSDPDRGNSPLHF	TGCGCCAGCAGTGACCCGGACAGGGGTAATTCACCCCTCCACTTT
TRBD2	TRBV10-3	TRBJ2-3	NA	CAISEFELAGGGTDTQYF	TGTGCCATCAGTGAGTTTGAACTAGCGGGAGGAGGCACAGATACGCAGTATTTT
NA	TRBV2	TRBJ1-6	once	CASSEPPGSSPLHF	TGTGCCAGCAGTGAACCCCCCGGGAGTTCACCCCTCCACTTT
NA	TRBV12-5	TRBJ2-5	NA	CASGFGQFTKETQYF	TGTGCTAGTGGTTTTGGACAGTTCACAAAAGAGACCCAGTACTTC
NA	TRBV14	TRBJ2-7	NA	CASSQDPGSEQYF	TGTGCCAGCAGCCAAGATCCGGGGAGCGAGCAGTACTTC
TRBD1	TRBV7-2	TRBJ2-1	NA	CASSPRTGGYYNEQFF	TGTGCCAGCAGCCCAAGGACAGGGGGGTACTACAATGAGCAGTTCTTC
TRBD1	TRBV20-1	TRBJ1-5	NA	CSASSGQGVQPQHF	TGCAGTGCTAGTTCTGGACAGGGTGTTCAGCCCCAGCATTTT
NA	TRBV27	TRBJ1-4	NA	CASSLSKSTGARNEKLFF	TGTGCCAGCAGTTTATCGAAATCAACTGGGGCCCGAAATGAAAAACTGTTTTTT
NA	TRBV28	TRBJ1-1	NA	CASTLTGEAFF	TGTGCCAGCACCCTTACGGGGGAAGCTTTCTTT
TRBD1	TRBV5-1	TRBJ1-2	NA	CASSFGQGEGYTF	TGCGCCAGCAGCTTTGGACAGGGTGAAGGCTACACCTTC
NA	TRBV13	TRBJ2-1	NA	CASSSGRGNEQFF	TGTGCCAGCAGCTCGGGTCGGGGGAATGAGCAGTTCTTC
TRBD1	TRBV7-6	TRBJ1-2	NA	CASSRTGDSSYGYTF	TGTGCCAGCAGTCGGACAGGGGATTCGAGCTATGGCTACACCTTC
TRBD1	TRBV2	TRBJ1-2	NA	CASSPRGQGHGYTF	TGTGCCAGCAGCCCCAGGGGACAGGGGCATGGCTACACCTTC
NA	TRBV7-9	TRBJ1-4	NA	CASSLASGNEKLFF	TGTGCCAGCAGCTTAGCGTCCGGTAATGAAAAACTGTTTTTT
NA	TRBV11-2	TRBJ2-6	NA	CASSLDRAGANPGANVLTF	TGTGCCAGCAGCTTAGATCGTGCAGGGGCCAATCCTGGGGCCAACGTCCTGACTTTC
NA	TRBV5-8	TRBJ2-3	once	CASSLGGRGLADTQYF	TGTGCCAGCAGTTTGGGAGGAAGGGGGCTTGCAGATACGCAGTATTTT
TRBD1	TRBV5-4	TRBJ2-1	NA	CASSQAGGQGSNEQFF	TGTGCCAGCAGTCAGGCCGGGGGACAGGGATCGAATGAGCAGTTCTTC
NA	TRBV7-2	TRBJ2-5	NA	CASSLATAAQETQYF	TGTGCCAGCAGCTTAGCGACCGCGGCCCAAGAGACCCAGTACTTC